This T cell receptor (beta chain) was documented in a study of identical twins. TCRdb reanalysed the 5' RACE reads using MiXCR and keeps one entry per CDR3 protein. The sample has 200,000 or so distinct CDR3 sequences, 15% to 20% seen once. The CDR3 length is 15 residues. Germline V gives CDR1 MGHRA, CDR2 YSYEKL. V lost 3 bases to trimming and J lost 4 bases, with 15 bases between them. This clonotype has only a few counts. These data were also reused for a study on T cells expressing NK-cell markers.

The sample consisted of CD8+ T cells sorted from blood. The V call is TRBV4-1, the J call TRBJ2-5; D is possibly TRBD1 (7 bases). This receptor was obtained from a woman aged 18-29 years in good health. The CDR3 spells CASSQENRGGETQYF. The CDR3, as DNA: TGCGCCAGCAGCCAGGAGAACAGGGGAGGAGAGACCCAGTACTTC.